Following are 4 T cell receptor beta chains from one sample sequenced in a study of T cell repertoires in cytomegalovirus infection. TCRdb re-called the reads through MiXCR, storing one row per CDR3 protein. The sample lists around 78,000 distinct CDR3 sequences, more than 20% seen once, with approximately 53% in the top ten. No antigen has been assigned to these receptors. The material sequenced was CD8+ T cells from cultured PBMCs, taken from culture after CMV antigen stimulation. The source is a human donor in good health (CMV status not recorded). Some clones in this sample may be carry-over from other donors' samples.

This clonotype is medium-sized. The chain joins TRBV6-2 or TRBV6-3 to TRBJ1-5; the D gene is possibly TRBD1 (5 bases). Trimming cost V 0 bases and J 1 base, with 7 bases left between them. The CDR3 has 15 residues. CDR1 and CDR2 (germline): MNHEY, SVGEGT. The CDR3 region has the DNA TGTGCCAGCAGTTACTCGACAGTGAGCAATCAGCCCCAGCATTTT. Translated, it gives CASSYSTVSNQPQHF.

This clonotype was observed many times. V usage is TRBV7-2 and J usage is TRBJ1-2; 8 bases line up with TRBD1. The CDR3 spans 14 residues. With V trimmed by 5 bases and J by 2 bases, 4 bases remained unmatched. Germline V gene lookup returns CDR1 SGHTA and CDR2 FQGNSA. CDR3 residues: CASSPGGVNYGYTF. CDR3 nucleotide sequence: TGTGCCAGCAGCCCAGGGGGCGTCAACTATGGCTACACCTTC.

The chain has TRBV25-1 and TRBJ1-2, with no clear D. The CDR3 loop spans 14 amino acids. CDR1 is MGHDK and CDR2 is SYGVNS in the germline V gene. Trimming removed 6 bases at V and 2 bases at J, with 13 bases between. Written as DNA, the CDR3 is TGTGCCAGCAGCCAGAGCGCCTCCAACTATGGCTACACCTTC. Amino acids: CASSQSASNYGYTF.

Worth noting for this clonotype: This clone may be a read error of a much larger clone one base away. This chain connects TRBV6-1 to TRBJ2-7; a possible D gene is TRBD1 (5 bases). Per the germline V gene, CDR1 is MNHNS and CDR2 is SASEGT. The V end lost 7 bases, the J end lost 3 bases, and 13 bases lay between the germline ends. This CDR3 region has 13 residues. CDR3 protein: CASIGSGLYEQYF. In DNA, the CDR3 is TGTGCCAGCATCGGGTCAGGGCTCTACGAGCAGTACTTC.